The TCR beta chain described here comes from a study of cytomegalovirus exposure and HLA in healthy donors. This clone was detected once. Its matching antigen is unknown. The study's findings and limits: Sequencing depth roughly uniform across donors was assumed in presence/absence analyses. By HLA locus, TCR association rates varied in a later analysis, with DRB1 showing the most and HLA-C the fewest.

The PCR ran on 60 Vbeta and 13 Jbeta primers. The assay was immunoSEQ multiplex PCR, and TCRdb's table has in-frame clones only and misses some. The sample lists some 110,000 clones, about 70% occurring once. V gave up 0 bases and J gave up 1 base; unmatched junction bases: 9. The germline gives CDR1 SGHRS, CDR2 YFSETQ. The CDR3 loop spans 18 amino acids. The receptor comes from a man aged 30-40 years in good health and CMV-seropositive. This chain links TRBV5-1 with TRBJ2-3; 9 positions agree with TRBD2. The sequencing sample was made of PBMCs. The CDR3 DNA sequence: TGCGCCAGCAGCTTGGTTAGCGGGGGCGCCGTGGGCACAGATACGCAGTATTTT. It is translated as CASSLVSGGAVGTDTQYF.